What follows describes a single T cell receptor (gamma chain). Its antigen is not yet known. TCRdb attributes to this sequence the protein of a much larger clone, which differs from the DNA translation at residue 6; a read error is likely, and the protein displayed is translated from the DNA. Preparation of the library involved multiplex PCR. These reads were obtained on an Ion Torrent PGM. TRG repertoires were amplified from around 200 ng of biopsy DNA with the LymphoTrack kit, in which Illumina adapters are carried by the primers. TRG amplicons were purified with AMPure XP beads, quantified on a 2100 Bioanalyzer, and pooled equimolarly. Sequencing of TRG libraries was performed on an Ion PGM instrument. In the source study's methods: Reads in which more than 10% of nucleotides fell below the per-patient third-quartile quality score were removed with FastX. IMGT/HighV-QUEST was used to align reads in order to assign V, D and J genes, locate CDR3 regions and judge functionality. Sequences were converted to amino acids, and every sequence predicted to be non-functional was removed. CDR3s were split into kmers with and without positional annotation, PCA was performed on kmer frequencies, and samples were clustered using all 1023 combinations of PCs 1-10. Classification was validated by leave-one-out cross-validation, in which parameters were re-optimised on the remaining samples each time. Shannon diversity was computed with the vegan R package from repeated random subsamples equal to the lowest read count. Clonotypes were called again by TCRdb from the public reads via CATT, and duplicate nucleotide sequences were then merged into one entry. TCRdb, not the authors, supplied the V and J calls. A total of under 400 gamma-chain clones appear in this sample, about 55% of them only once. Around a quarter of the sample belongs to the ten largest clones.

V is cut back by 8 bases and J by 6 bases, with 5 bases in the junction unmatched. The CDR3 has 11 amino acids, counting the end cysteine and phenylalanine. Only the CDR3 portion is preserved as DNA: 33 bases, with reading frame beginning at the first base. The data are from a study of intestinal T cells in coeliac disease (dated by TCRdb to the early 2020s). In terms of the full investigation: In the TRG cohort, the mean age of coeliac patients was about 15 years compared with about 51 years for controls, so the coeliac patients were much younger than the controls. A second, larger TCR-gamma (TRG) cohort included duodenal biopsies from approximately 36 coeliac disease patients and about 20 non-coeliac controls. In the TCR-delta (TRD) cohort, there were duodenal biopsies from some eleven coeliac disease patients and some eleven non-coeliac controls. General conclusions and limits of the study: In training, clustering based on TRD kmers put every one of the 22 biopsies in the right class, and the leave-one-out accuracy was reported as 91%. Clustering based on TRG put most of the roughly 54 biopsies (approximately 94%) in the right class, and the reported leave-one-out accuracy was about 87%. Repeated CDR3 amino acid sequences could not be distinguished from PCR duplicates in the analysis. FFPE-derived DNA was found to be relatively degraded, and loss of a proportion of TCR sequences in each sample was likely caused by this degradation. A significant age difference was observed between coeliac and control groups, although significant classification was not yielded by an age-split analysis.

Genomic DNA was extracted with the QIAamp DNA FFPE tissue kit from ten 5-um FFPE scrolls per case. To test whether coeliac disease could be classified from the TCR repertoire, the study used duodenal biopsies that were formalin-fixed paraffin-embedded, fully anonymised, and surplus to diagnostic needs. This TCR was sampled from a human donor with celiac disease. Sequenced material: a duodenal biopsy. Recombination linked TRGV10 to TRGJ1 or TRGJ2. TRGV10 is reported as an ORF; its role is uncertain. CDR3 loop: CAAWDCYKKLF. The sequenced DNA: TGTGCTGCGTGGGATTGTTATAAGAAACTCTTT.